A selection of T cell receptor beta chains follows, all from one sample in a study of cytomegalovirus exposure and HLA in healthy donors. Using immunoSEQ multiplex PCR, the repertoire was profiled, and TCRdb retains in-frame clones only, with some absent. The data hold approximately 140,000 clones, with around 75% observed a single time. Sequenced: PBMCs. The receptors here all came from a woman younger than 30 in good health and CMV-seronegative. The CDR3 runs from the conserved cysteine through the conserved F or W. The D gene is left open where the match is weak. The size field is filled for only some rows; it gives once, few, many or a size class.

d_gene	v_gene	j_gene	abundance	CDR3aa	CDR3nt
TRBD1	TRBV4-3	TRBJ1-2	few	CASSPQTGGLANYGYTF	TGCGCCAGCAGCCCACAGACAGGGGGTCTAGCTAACTATGGCTACACCTTC
TRBD1	TRBV7-9	TRBJ2-7	NA	CASSLKGTGFGYEQYF	TGTGCCAGCAGCTTAAAGGGGACAGGGTTCGGGTACGAGCAGTACTTC
TRBD1	TRBV4-2	TRBJ1-2	NA	CASSQARGQRDGYTF	TGTGCCAGCAGCCAAGCTAGGGGGCAGAGGGATGGCTACACCTTC
TRBD1	TRBV18	TRBJ1-2	NA	CASSPGTGVVPNYGYTF	TGTGCCAGCTCACCGGGGACAGGAGTCGTTCCTAACTATGGCTACACCTTC
NA	TRBV28	TRBJ2-3	NA	CASNSPQSDTQYF	TGTGCCAGCAATTCGCCCCAGTCAGATACGCAGTATTTT
NA	TRBV13	TRBJ2-1	NA	CASSYPGRGANEQFF	TGTGCCAGCAGCTACCCTGGGCGCGGGGCCAATGAGCAGTTCTTC
NA	TRBV2	TRBJ2-7	NA	CASSVAGTIVEQYF	TGTGCCAGCAGTGTGGCAGGCACAATAGTCGAGCAGTACTTC
TRBD1	TRBV27	TRBJ1-5	NA	CASSTSTGASNQPQHF	TGTGCCAGCAGTACCTCCACAGGGGCCAGCAATCAGCCCCAGCATTTT
TRBD1	TRBV27	TRBJ1-1	NA	CASTPYGTGRTEAFF	TGTGCCAGCACCCCTTACGGGACAGGACGCACTGAAGCTTTCTTT
TRBD1	TRBV10-3	TRBJ1-1	NA	CAISGQGGGAEAFF	TGTGCCATCAGTGGACAGGGAGGTGGGGCTGAAGCTTTCTTT
TRBD1	TRBV6-5	TRBJ1-2	NA	CASSRGAGGSYGYTF	TGTGCCAGCAGTAGGGGCGCAGGGGGTAGCTATGGCTACACCTTC
NA	TRBV7-9	TRBJ2-5	NA	CASSFVVTEETQYF	TGTGCCAGCAGCTTTGTTGTGACTGAAGAGACCCAGTACTTC
TRBD1	TRBV4-2	TRBJ1-1	NA	CASSQDRTGDNTEAFF	TGTGCCAGCAGCCAAGATAGGACAGGAGATAACACTGAAGCTTTCTTT
NA	TRBV6-1	TRBJ2-7	NA	CASSGPTGIRSYEQYF	TGTGCCAGCAGTGGACCTACAGGGATTAGGTCCTACGAGCAGTACTTC
NA	TRBV4-3	TRBJ2-3	NA	CASSQEARALNTQYF	TGCGCCAGCAGCCAAGAAGCCCGAGCGCTAAATACGCAGTATTTT
TRBD1	TRBV4-1	TRBJ2-7	few	CASSQKTGGIDEQYF	TGCGCCAGCAGCCAGAAGACAGGGGGCATCGACGAGCAGTACTTC
NA	TRBV7-9	TRBJ1-1	few	CASSDTLNTEAFF	TGTGCCAGCAGCGACACCCTGAACACTGAAGCTTTCTTT
TRBD1	TRBV11-2	TRBJ2-3	NA	CASSSGQGYTDTQYF	TGTGCCAGCAGCTCGGGACAGGGATACACAGATACGCAGTATTTT
NA	TRBV13	TRBJ1-2	NA	CASRSLRSGNYGYTF	TGTGCCAGCCGCAGCTTAAGATCAGGGAACTATGGCTACACCTTC
TRBD1	TRBV7-3	TRBJ2-7	NA	CASSTGQGSYEQYF	TGTGCCAGCAGCACGGGACAGGGATCCTACGAGCAGTACTTC
TRBD1	TRBV6-5	TRBJ1-3	NA	CARRGDRAGNTIYF	TGTGCCAGGAGAGGGGACAGGGCAGGAAACACCATATATTTT
NA	TRBV28	TRBJ2-1	NA	CASSLSTRRGEQFF	TGTGCCAGCAGTTTGTCCACCCGACGGGGGGAGCAGTTCTTC
NA	TRBV6-1	TRBJ1-5	NA	CASSELAGGNQPQHF	TGTGCCAGCAGTGAACTCGCCGGGGGCAATCAGCCCCAGCATTTT
NA	TRBV27	TRBJ2-3	NA	CASSLKDYSDTQYF	TGTGCCAGCAGTTTGAAGGACTACTCAGATACGCAGTATTTT
TRBD1	TRBV29-1	TRBJ1-3	NA	CSVTRTGCWCSGNTIYF	TGCAGCGTTACTAGGACAGGCTGCTGGTGCTCTGGAAACACCATATATTTT
TRBD1	TRBV6-6	TRBJ2-7	once	CASRRQGREQYF	TGTGCCAGCCGGCGACAGGGTCGCGAGCAGTACTTC
NA	TRBV7-9	TRBJ2-2	NA	CASSPLAGGELFF	TGTGCCAGCAGCCCATTGGCGGGAGGGGAGCTGTTTTTT
NA	TRBV28	TRBJ2-5	NA	CASSLSMGIQEETQYF	TGTGCCAGCAGTTTATCCATGGGGATACAGGAAGAGACCCAGTACTTC
TRBD2	TRBV19	TRBJ2-1	NA	CASSTLSGRAFNEQFF	TGTGCCAGTAGTACCCTTAGCGGGAGGGCCTTCAATGAGCAGTTCTTC
NA	TRBV6-5	TRBJ2-7	NA	CASSYGGRSYEQYF	TGTGCCAGCAGTTACGGAGGCAGGTCCTACGAGCAGTACTTC
TRBD1	TRBV27	TRBJ2-1	NA	CASSSSGTAEFF	TGTGCCAGCAGTTCCTCCGGGACAGCCGAGTTCTTC
TRBD1	TRBV5-1	TRBJ2-3	once	CASSAGTATDTQYF	TGCGCCAGCAGCGCCGGGACAGCTACAGATACGCAGTATTTT
NA	TRBV28	TRBJ1-3	NA	CASSTGGTIYF	TGTGCCAGCAGTACCGGTGGCACCATATATTTT
TRBD2	TRBV6-6	TRBJ2-1	NA	CASRGGSYNEQFF	TGTGCCAGCAGGGGGGGGTCCTACAATGAGCAGTTCTTC
TRBD1	TRBV19	TRBJ1-2	NA	CASRAGTGLYGYTF	TGTGCCAGTAGGGCCGGGACAGGCCTCTATGGCTACACCTTC
TRBD2	TRBV7-8	TRBJ2-1	once	CASRPRGGKYNEQFF	TGTGCCAGCAGGCCACGGGGGGGAAAGTACAATGAGCAGTTCTTC
TRBD2	TRBV5-6	TRBJ2-1	once	CASSLELAGGGNEQFF	TGTGCCAGCAGCTTGGAACTAGCGGGAGGTGGGAATGAGCAGTTCTTC
NA	TRBV23-1	TRBJ1-1	NA	CASSGLLTGLKNTEAFF	TGCGCCAGCAGTGGGCTTTTGACAGGCCTCAAGAACACTGAAGCTTTCTTT
NA	TRBV5-8	TRBJ2-5	NA	CASSEVYEWGEETQYF	TGTGCCAGCAGCGAGGTCTATGAATGGGGGGAGGAGACCCAGTACTTC
TRBD1	TRBV5-1	TRBJ1-1	NA	CASSFEDLGQGDTEAFF	TGCGCCAGCAGCTTCGAGGACCTCGGACAGGGAGACACTGAAGCTTTCTTT
TRBD2	TRBV10-3	TRBJ2-1	NA	CAIRSSGRGNEQFF	TGTGCCATCAGATCTAGCGGGAGGGGTAATGAGCAGTTCTTC
TRBD1	TRBV20-1	TRBJ1-2	NA	CSAVQGIGYTF	TGCAGTGCCGTACAGGGGATCGGCTACACCTTC
NA	TRBV7-2	TRBJ2-7	once	CASSPLGGEQYF	TGTGCCAGCAGTCCTCTCGGGGGTGAGCAGTACTTC
TRBD1	TRBV28	TRBJ2-7	NA	CASSLPLGQGVYEQYF	TGTGCCAGCAGTTTACCCTTAGGACAGGGAGTTTACGAGCAGTACTTC
TRBD1	TRBV6-5	TRBJ2-7	NA	CASRVETGLVSEQYF	TGTGCCAGCAGAGTAGAGACAGGGTTAGTCTCCGAGCAGTACTTC
NA	TRBV15	TRBJ2-7	few	CATSRPSQVFSYEQYF	TGTGCCACCAGCAGACCCTCACAGGTCTTCTCCTACGAGCAGTACTTC
TRBD1	TRBV5-1	TRBJ2-4	NA	CASSAQGQGNSQYF	TGCGCCAGCAGCGCCCAGGGACAGGGAAACAGTCAGTACTTC
NA	TRBV7-2	TRBJ2-1	few	CASSSLVRRSEQFF	TGTGCCAGCAGCTCACTAGTACGGAGGAGTGAGCAGTTCTTC
NA	TRBV9	TRBJ2-7	once	CASSVGGAGRDEQYF	TGTGCCAGCAGCGTAGGAGGGGCGGGGCGGGACGAGCAGTACTTC